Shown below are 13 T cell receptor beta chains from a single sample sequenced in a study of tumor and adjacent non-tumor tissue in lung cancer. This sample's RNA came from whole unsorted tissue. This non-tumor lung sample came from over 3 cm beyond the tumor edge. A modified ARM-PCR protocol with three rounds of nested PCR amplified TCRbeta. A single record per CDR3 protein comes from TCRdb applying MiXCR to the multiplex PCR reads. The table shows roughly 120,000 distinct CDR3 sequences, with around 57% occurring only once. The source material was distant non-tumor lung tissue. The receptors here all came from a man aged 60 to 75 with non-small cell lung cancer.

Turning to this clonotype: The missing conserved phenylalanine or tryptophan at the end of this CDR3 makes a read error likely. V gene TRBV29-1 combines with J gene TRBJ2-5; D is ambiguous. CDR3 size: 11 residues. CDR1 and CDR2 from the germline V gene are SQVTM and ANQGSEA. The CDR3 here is CNVEVGETQYS. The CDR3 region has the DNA TGCAACGTTGAAGTTGGAGAGACCCAGTACTCA.

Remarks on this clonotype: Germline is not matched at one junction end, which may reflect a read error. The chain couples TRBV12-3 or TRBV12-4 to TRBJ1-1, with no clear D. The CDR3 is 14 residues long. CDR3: CTSSYQQLTTEAFF. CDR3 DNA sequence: TGTACCAGCAGTTACCAACAGTTGACCACTGAAGCTTTCTTT.

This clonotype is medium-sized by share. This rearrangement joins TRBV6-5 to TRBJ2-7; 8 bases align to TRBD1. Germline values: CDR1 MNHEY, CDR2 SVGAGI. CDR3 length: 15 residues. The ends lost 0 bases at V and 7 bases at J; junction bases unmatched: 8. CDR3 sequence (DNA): TGTGCCAGCAGTTACTCTGGGACAGGCGAACGGGAGCAGTACTTC. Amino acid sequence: CASSYSGTGEREQYF.

The CDR3, as DNA: TGTGCCATCAGAGGAGCTAACGGGGTTGAGACCCAGTACTTC. This encodes CAIRGANGVETQYF. The chain combines TRBV10-3 with TRBJ2-5, with D tentatively TRBD2 (5 bases). Germline V gives CDR1 ENHRY, CDR2 SYGVKD. Trimming left V 6 bases short and J 5 bases short, with 16 bases between. This CDR3 region has 14 residues.

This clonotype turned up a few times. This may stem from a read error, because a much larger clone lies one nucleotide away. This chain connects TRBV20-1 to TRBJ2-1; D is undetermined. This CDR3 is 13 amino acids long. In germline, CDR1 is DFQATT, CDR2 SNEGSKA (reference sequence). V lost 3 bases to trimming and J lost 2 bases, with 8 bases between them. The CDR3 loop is CSASASPYNEQFF. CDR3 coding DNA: TGCAGTGCTAGCGCGAGCCCCTACAATGAGCAGTTCTTC.

The CDR3 here is CSDEGTDYGYTF. CDR3 sequence (DNA): TGCAGCGACGAAGGGACAGATTATGGCTACACCTTC. This chain connects TRBV29-1 to TRBJ1-2, with 7 bases identical to TRBD1. The CDR3 loop spans 12 amino acids. V was pared by 7 bases and J by 5 bases, with 7 bases of the junction left unmatched. Germline V CDR1 and CDR2: SQVTM, ANQGSEA.

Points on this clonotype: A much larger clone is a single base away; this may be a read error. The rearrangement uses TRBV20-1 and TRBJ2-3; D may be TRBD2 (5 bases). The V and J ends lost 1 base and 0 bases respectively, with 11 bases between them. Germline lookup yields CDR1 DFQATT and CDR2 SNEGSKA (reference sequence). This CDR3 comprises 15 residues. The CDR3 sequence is CSARGDRGSTDTQYF. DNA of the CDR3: TGCAGTGCTAGAGGAGATAGAGGGAGCACAGATACGCAGTATTTT.

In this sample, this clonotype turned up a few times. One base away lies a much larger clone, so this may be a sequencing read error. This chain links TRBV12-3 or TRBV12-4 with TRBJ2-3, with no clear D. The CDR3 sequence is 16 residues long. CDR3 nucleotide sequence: TGTGTCAGCAGTTTCGGGCGCCTATCGTCGACAGATACGCAGTATTTT. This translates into CVSSFGRLSSTDTQYF.

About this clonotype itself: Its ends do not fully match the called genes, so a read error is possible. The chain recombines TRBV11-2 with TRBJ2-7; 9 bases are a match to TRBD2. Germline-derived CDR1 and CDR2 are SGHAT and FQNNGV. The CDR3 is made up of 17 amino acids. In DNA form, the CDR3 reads TGTGCCAGCAGCTTACGATTCGGACTAGCGAGGGGCTACGAGCGGTACTTC. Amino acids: CASSLRFGLARGYERYF.

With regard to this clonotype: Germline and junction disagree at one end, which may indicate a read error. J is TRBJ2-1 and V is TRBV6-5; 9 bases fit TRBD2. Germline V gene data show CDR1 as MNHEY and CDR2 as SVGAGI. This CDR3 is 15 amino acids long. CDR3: CASGRHGTSINEQLF. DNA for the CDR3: TGTGCTAGCGGTAGACACGGGACTAGCATCAATGAGCAGCTCTTC.

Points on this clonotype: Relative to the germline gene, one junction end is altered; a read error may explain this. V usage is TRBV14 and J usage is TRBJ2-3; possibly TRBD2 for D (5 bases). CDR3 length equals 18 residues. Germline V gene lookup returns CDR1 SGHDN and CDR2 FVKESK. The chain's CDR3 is CASNQIATLPAGTYTQYF. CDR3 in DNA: TGTGCCAGCAACCAAATAGCCACCTTACCGGCGGGCACATATACGCAGTATTTT.

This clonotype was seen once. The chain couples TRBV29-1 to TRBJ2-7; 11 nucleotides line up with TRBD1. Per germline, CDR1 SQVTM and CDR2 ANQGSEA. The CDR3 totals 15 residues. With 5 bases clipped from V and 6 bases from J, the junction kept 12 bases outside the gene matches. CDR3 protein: CSVPHPRTGGAEQYF. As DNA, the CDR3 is TGCAGCGTTCCGCATCCTCGGACAGGGGGCGCCGAGCAGTACTTC.

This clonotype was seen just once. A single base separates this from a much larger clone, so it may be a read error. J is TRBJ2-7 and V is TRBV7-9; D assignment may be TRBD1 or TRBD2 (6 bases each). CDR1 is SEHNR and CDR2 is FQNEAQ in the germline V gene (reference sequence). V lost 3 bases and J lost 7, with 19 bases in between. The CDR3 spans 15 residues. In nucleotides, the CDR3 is TGTGCCAGCAGCTTCGACGGGGGACAAAGAGAGGAGCAGTACTTC. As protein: CASSFDGGQREEQYF.